This note documents a single T cell receptor beta chain sequence. This clone was detected only a few times. Its antigen remains undetermined. Within one base of it there is no much larger clone, and no base qualities were kept. In total, roughly 710 healthy bone marrow donors made up the cohort. At the time of sampling, all cohort members were nominally healthy, though unrecorded immune exposures were likely present. The donor was CMV seronegative and was included in the group of a few hundred seronegative cohort members. Each donor provided a peripheral blood sample, and peripheral blood mononuclear cells were used for TCR beta sequencing. Genomic DNA was extracted from the blood cell samples with the Qiagen DNeasy Blood Extraction Kit. Including the terminal cysteine and phenylalanine, the CDR3 comprises 16 residues. Just CDR3 DNA is preserved here, 48 bases in frame from base 1. The germline V gene yields KGHSH for CDR1 and LQKENI for CDR2. At the junction V is shortened by 3 bases and J by 8 bases, with 20 bases in between.

Receptor libraries were prepared by the immunoSEQ multiplex PCR assay. For the multiplex PCR, a mixture combining 60 forward primers for TCR Vbeta segments and 13 reverse primers for TCR Jbeta segments was used. The CDR3 region of rearranged TCR beta genes was amplified from genomic DNA with a multiplex PCR assay. Amplified TCR beta libraries were sequenced as 87-base-pair reads on the Illumina HiSeq System. Processing in the source paper ran as follows. A later analysis counted about 80 million unique TCR beta chains across the 690 or so repertoires, and about 10 million of these chains were shared by at least two donors. A nearest-neighbor algorithm error-corrected the raw reads and collapsed the reads into unique sequences, merging closely related sequences to remove PCR and sequencing errors. CDR3 sequences were aligned to IMGT reference sequences to assign V, D and J gene segments. For a sequence to be retained, a match of at least six nucleotides to both a V gene segment and a J gene segment was required. A rearrangement counted as productive if the CDR3 had no stop codons and remained in frame with V and J, and every other rearrangement counted as non-productive. Following IMGT convention, CDR3 was defined as the stretch from the second conserved V-encoded cysteine to the conserved J-encoded phenylalanine. Sequences without an unambiguous match to a single V gene segment were excluded from the earlier analysis of a few hundred of the donors. An earlier analysis of just under 600 of the donors called V segments functional above 56.7% productive rearrangements and segregating when the between-donor standard deviation exceeded 5%. A statistical classification framework was built for diagnosing cytomegalovirus status from the catalog of TCR beta chain sequences. A later analysis assigned V and J genes by comparing TCR nucleotide sequences with IMGT/GENE-DB human TR gene sequences. In a later analysis, CDR3 sequences and most-parsimonious VDJ recombination scenarios were assigned using the TCRdist pipeline. In a later analysis, every TCR beta chain was defined by the combination of its CDR3 amino acid sequence and its V-gene family, and reads without a unique V-gene family were dropped. To address suspected cross-contamination and a sequencing artifact, a later analysis removed 592 highly shared, low-generation-probability nucleotide sequences. In a later analysis, a clonal expansion index for each public chain was calculated from normalized within-repertoire ranks of inferred template counts. In a later analysis, generation probabilities were computed with a VDJ recombination model fitted to out-of-frame rearrangements, and the resulting probabilities were checked against IGoR. In a later analysis, TCR-TCR, TCR-HLA and TCR-CMV co-occurrence was scored with hypergeometric tests, and a repertoire-size bias correction was applied to TCR pairs. A later analysis estimated false discovery rates by permuting HLA or CMV assignments 20 times. In a later analysis, co-occurring TCRs were grouped using DBSCAN, with TCRdist sequence similarity added in when clustering inside HLA-allele-positive subsets. Repertoires with fewer than 30,000 or more than 120,000 public chains were left out of co-occurrence clustering, as were a few repertoires with anomalous nucleotide sharing. TCRdb retrieved this table from immuneACCESS and kept in-frame rearrangements only. Not all clones are present; in checked studies, unresolved V genes account for under half, and no reason is known for the remainder. That table supplies the V and J calls and clone size; D and trimming were determined from the DNA. For this sample the table gives around 150,000 clones, of which roughly four fifths were detected only once. The ten biggest clones cover 2.5% to 3.5% of the sample.

This record belongs to a study of cytomegalovirus exposure and HLA in healthy donors (dated by TCRdb to about 2017). For the study in its entirety: In an earlier analysis of around 540 of the donors, less than 350 Gb of sequence data and 90 million to 130 million unique TCR beta sequences from about 179 million T cells were reported. Rather than using new phenotypic data, the later analysis identified candidate immune exposures from TCR beta sequences and from how often those sequences occurred across donors. All discovery cohort repertoires had been generated on a single sequencing platform. Using immunosequencing, the study profiled T cell repertoires from 666 subjects and related those repertoires to cytomegalovirus serostatus. Along with the approximately 650-subject first cohort, a separate validation cohort of over 90 different subjects was used. An earlier analysis of around 580 of the donors used high-throughput TCR beta sequencing to judge whether each TCR beta V gene segment behaved as functional or pseudogenic. Donor age, sex, ethnicity and CMV serostatus were compiled together with the repertoire data. Because of strong linkage in the cohort, roughly five DR-DQ haplotypes were treated as single units for association and clustering. Among the roughly 400 genotyped donors, 81% belonged to the genetic ancestry cluster associated with self-reported Caucasian donors. The aim of the study was to test whether cataloging public T cell receptors could identify signatures of past pathogen exposure. An early release covering around 630 HLA-typed donors comprised about 320 gigabases of sequencing data and 65 million to 100 million unique TCR sequences. Among roughly 400 genotyped donors of the cohort, an average of roughly 240,000 unique TCR beta nucleotide sequences were sequenced per donor, around 20% of them non-productive. Typing coverage differed by locus: A, B, C, DRB1 and DQB1 were typed in about 620-630 donors, DQA1 in approximately 520, DPA1 in some 600, and DPB1 in just under 480. Class I and class II HLA loci were covered by the typing at four-digit resolution. A later genetic analysis took genome-wide SNP genotypes for about 55% of the 666 donors and used that subset as a discovery cohort. The study combined high-throughput TCR immunosequencing, statistical association of individual TCRs with disease status, and machine learning to predict cytomegalovirus infection status. A later analysis re-examined previously published TCR beta repertoires from several hundred donors and added high-resolution HLA genotyping to investigate patterns of TCR occurrence.

Beyond this particular receptor, the publication reports: A later analysis reported that several top co-occurrence clusters appeared linked to parvovirus B19, influenza, CMV and Epstein-Barr virus. Correlated functional status among segregating V segments might be attributable to linkage disequilibrium, but an unknown experimental factor could not be ruled out. Across donors, most TCR sequences were observed very rarely, whereas some public TCRs were present in many individuals. The classifier was reported to diagnose cytomegalovirus status with high specificity and sensitivity in both the original and validation cohorts. Presence/absence analyses assumed roughly uniform sequencing depth across donors, an assumption that may not hold. For the cohort, immune exposure information was limited to CMV serostatus. Some IMGT-functional V segments, including TRBV6-2 and TRBV6-3, could not be told apart with the 87-base-pair reads, so those segments were excluded. Because counts were too low, about 15 rarely observed V segments, including chromosome 9 orphons, were left out of the earlier analysis of several hundred of the donors. In a later analysis, TCR association rates were found to vary across HLA loci, with the most associated TCRs seen for DRB1 alleles and the fewest for HLA-C alleles. When HLA alleles, especially DR and DQ, strongly co-occurred, attributing TCR associations to individual alleles was difficult. The authors suggested that the approach could potentially be extended to other disease states and immunological phenotypes. In a later genetic analysis, fewer N-insertions in productive TCRs were reported among donors in an Asian-associated ancestry cluster than the roughly 640-donor mean. In an earlier analysis of fewer than 750 of the donors, most TCR beta V segments were observed in productive rearrangements about 87% or about 30% of the time, broadly matching IMGT annotations. A further reported finding was that TCR beta sequences accurately predicted the HLA-A and HLA-B alleles for most subjects in the first cohort. A later analysis found that HLA-associated TCR beta chains were more clonally expanded and had lower generation probabilities than equally common non-associated chains. The study listed 150 to 200 TCR beta chains as associated with cytomegalovirus. In vitro tests confirmed that a few of the cytomegalovirus-associated TCR beta chains recognize cytomegalovirus antigens. Because HLA typing was unavailable for some donors at each locus, only the typed subset was used in association tests. A group of highly shared sequence variants was considered likely to be a technical artifact of the sequencing pipeline. Only TCR beta chains were sequenced in this cohort, and the absence of alpha or paired-chain data limited detectable features. In a later analysis, about 17,000 TCR beta sequences were associated with specific HLA alleles at a false discovery rate of 0.05. In a later analysis, most CMV-associated TCR beta chains were found to appear HLA-restricted, with HLA associations seemingly driven largely by CMV exposure. V-gene and J-gene trimming of TCR beta chains was associated with a missense DCLRE1C variant in a later genetic analysis, and the association was replicated in an independent cohort.

The receptor was isolated from a woman in her forties in good health and CMV-seronegative. The sequencing sample was made of PBMCs. This sequence uses TRBV18 and TRBJ2-1; the D gene is perhaps TRBD1, on 5 matching bases. The sequenced DNA: TGTGCCAGCTCACCGTATCCAGCAGGGAATAAGGATGAGCAGTTCTTC. This translates into CASSPYPAGNKDEQFF.